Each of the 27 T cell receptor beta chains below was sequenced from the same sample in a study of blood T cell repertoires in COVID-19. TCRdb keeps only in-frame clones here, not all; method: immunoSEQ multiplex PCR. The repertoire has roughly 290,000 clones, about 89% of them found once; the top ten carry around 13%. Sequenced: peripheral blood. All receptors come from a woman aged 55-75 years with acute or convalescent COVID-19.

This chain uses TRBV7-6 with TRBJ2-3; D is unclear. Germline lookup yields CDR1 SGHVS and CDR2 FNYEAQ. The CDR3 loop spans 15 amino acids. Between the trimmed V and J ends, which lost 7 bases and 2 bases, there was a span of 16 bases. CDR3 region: CASTPSGSFTDTQYF. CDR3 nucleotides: TGTGCCAGCACCCCTTCCGGGTCCTTCACAGATACGCAGTATTTT. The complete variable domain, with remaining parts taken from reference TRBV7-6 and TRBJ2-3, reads GAGVSQSPRYKVTKRGQDVALRCDPISGHVSLYWYRQALGQGPEFLTYFNYEAQQDKSGLPNDRFSAERPEGSISTLTIQRTEQRDSAMYRCASTPSGSFTDTQYFGPGTRLTVL.

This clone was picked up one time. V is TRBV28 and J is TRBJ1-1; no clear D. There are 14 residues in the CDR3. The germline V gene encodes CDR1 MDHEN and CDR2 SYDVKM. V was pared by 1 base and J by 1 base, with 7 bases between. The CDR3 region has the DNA TGTGCCAGCAGTTTATATGGAGAGAACACTGAAGCTTTCTTT. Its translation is CASSLYGENTEAFF.

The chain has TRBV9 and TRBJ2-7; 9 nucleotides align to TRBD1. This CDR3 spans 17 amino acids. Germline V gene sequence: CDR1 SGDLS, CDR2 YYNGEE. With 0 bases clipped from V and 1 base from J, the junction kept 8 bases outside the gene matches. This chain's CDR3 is CASSVGPRGQGSYEQYF. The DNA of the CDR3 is TGTGCCAGCAGCGTAGGGCCGCGAGGACAGGGGTCCTACGAGCAGTACTTC. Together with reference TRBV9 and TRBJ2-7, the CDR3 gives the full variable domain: DSGVTQTPKHLITATGQRVTLRCSPRSGDLSVYWYQQSLDQGLQFLIQYYNGEERAKGNILERFSAQQFPDLHSELNLSSLELGDSALYFCASSVGPRGQGSYEQYFGPGTRLTVT.

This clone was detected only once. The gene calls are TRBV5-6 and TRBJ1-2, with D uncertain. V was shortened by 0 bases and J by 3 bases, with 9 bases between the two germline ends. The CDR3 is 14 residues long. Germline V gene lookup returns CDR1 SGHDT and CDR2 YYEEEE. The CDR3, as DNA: TGTGCCAGCAGCTTGGGTGTGTCTGACTATGGCTACACCTTC. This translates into CASSLGVSDYGYTF.

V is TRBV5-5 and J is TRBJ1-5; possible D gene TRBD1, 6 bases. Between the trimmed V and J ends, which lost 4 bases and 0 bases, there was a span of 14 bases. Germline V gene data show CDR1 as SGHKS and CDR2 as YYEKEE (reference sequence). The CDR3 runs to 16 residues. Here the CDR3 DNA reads TGTGCCAGCAGCCGGCGGACAGACGATAGCAATCAGCCCCAGCATTTT. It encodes CASSRRTDDSNQPQHF.

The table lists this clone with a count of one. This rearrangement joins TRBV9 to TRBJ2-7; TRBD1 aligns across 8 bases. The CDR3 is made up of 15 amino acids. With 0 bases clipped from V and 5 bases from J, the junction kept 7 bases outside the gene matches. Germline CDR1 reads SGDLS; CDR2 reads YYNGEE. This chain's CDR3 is CASSVATGGINEQYF. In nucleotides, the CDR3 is TGTGCCAGCAGCGTAGCCACAGGGGGTATCAACGAGCAGTACTTC. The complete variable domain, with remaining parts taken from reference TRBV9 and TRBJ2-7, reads DSGVTQTPKHLITATGQRVTLRCSPRSGDLSVYWYQQSLDQGLQFLIQYYNGEERAKGNILERFSAQQFPDLHSELNLSSLELGDSALYFCASSVATGGINEQYFGPGTRLTVT.

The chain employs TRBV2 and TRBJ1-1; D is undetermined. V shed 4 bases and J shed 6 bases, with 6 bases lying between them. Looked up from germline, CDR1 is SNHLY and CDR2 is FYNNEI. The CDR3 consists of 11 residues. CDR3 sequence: CASSVPSEAFF. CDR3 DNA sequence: TGTGCCAGCAGTGTCCCCTCTGAAGCTTTCTTT. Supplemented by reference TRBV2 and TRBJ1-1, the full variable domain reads EPEVTQTPSHQVTQMGQEVILRCVPISNHLYFYWYRQILGQKVEFLVSFYNNEISEKSEIFDDQFSVERPDGSNFTLKIRSTKLEDSAMYFCASSVPSEAFFGQGTRLTVV.

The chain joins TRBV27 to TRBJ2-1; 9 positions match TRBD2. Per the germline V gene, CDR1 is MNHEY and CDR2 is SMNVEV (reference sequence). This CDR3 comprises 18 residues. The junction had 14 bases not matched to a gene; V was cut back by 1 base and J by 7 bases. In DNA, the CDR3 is TGTGCCAGCAGTTTATTCGGTAGCGGGAGCTTCTCTAAGAATGAGCAGTTCTTC. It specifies CASSLFGSGSFSKNEQFF.

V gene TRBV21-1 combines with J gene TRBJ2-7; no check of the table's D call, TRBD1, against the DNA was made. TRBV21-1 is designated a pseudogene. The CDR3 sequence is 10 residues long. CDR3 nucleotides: TGTGGGCAGGCACTCTACGAGCAGTACTTC. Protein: CGQALYEQYF.

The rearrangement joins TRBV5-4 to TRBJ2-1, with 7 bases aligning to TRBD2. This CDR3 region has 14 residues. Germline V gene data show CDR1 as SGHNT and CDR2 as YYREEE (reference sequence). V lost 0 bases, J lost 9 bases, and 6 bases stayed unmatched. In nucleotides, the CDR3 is TGTGCCAGCAGCTTGGGCACCCCGGGAGGTGAGCAGTTCTTC. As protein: CASSLGTPGGEQFF.

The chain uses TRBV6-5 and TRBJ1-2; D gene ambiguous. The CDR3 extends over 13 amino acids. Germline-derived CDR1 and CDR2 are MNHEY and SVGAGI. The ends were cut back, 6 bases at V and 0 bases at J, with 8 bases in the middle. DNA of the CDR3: TGTGCCAGCAGGCGAACAGCTAACTATGGCTACACCTTC. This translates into CASRRTANYGYTF.

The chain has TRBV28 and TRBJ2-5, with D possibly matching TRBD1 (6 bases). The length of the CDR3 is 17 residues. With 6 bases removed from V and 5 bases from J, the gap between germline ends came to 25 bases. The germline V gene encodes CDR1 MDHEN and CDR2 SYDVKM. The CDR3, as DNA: TGTGCCAGCAGGGGTAGACCGGGACACCGGACGGGCGAGACCCAGTACTTC. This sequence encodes CASRGRPGHRTGETQYF.

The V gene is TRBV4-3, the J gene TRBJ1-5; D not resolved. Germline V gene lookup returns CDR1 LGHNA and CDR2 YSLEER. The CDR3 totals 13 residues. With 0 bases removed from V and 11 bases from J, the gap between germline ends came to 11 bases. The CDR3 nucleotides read TGCGCCAGCAGCCAAGATTGGCGGCCGGCCCAGCATTTT. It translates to CASSQDWRPAQHF.

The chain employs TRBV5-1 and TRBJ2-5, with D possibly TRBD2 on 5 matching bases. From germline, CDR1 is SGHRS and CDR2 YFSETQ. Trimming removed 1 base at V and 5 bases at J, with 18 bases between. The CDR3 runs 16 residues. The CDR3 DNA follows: TGCGCCAGCAGCTTGATCCCCCCGGGGTTGGGTGAGACCCAGTACTTC. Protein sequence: CASSLIPPGLGETQYF.

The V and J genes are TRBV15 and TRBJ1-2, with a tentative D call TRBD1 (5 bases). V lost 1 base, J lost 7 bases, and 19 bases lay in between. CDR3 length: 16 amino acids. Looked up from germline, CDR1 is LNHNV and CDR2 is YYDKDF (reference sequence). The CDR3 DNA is TGTGCCACCAGCAGAGCAACGAGACAGCCCCACGCTGGCTACACCTTC. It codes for CATSRATRQPHAGYTF.

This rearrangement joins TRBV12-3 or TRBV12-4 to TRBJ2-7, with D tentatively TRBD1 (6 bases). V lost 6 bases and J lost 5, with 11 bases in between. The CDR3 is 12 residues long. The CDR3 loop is CASSQGQHEQYF. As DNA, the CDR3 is TGTGCCAGCAGCCAAGGACAGCACGAGCAGTACTTC.

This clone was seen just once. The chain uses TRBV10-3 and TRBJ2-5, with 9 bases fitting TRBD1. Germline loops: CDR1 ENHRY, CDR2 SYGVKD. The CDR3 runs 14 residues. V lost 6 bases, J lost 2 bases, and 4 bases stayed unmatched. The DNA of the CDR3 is TGTGCCATCAGCTACAGGGGGCAGCAAGAGACCCAGTACTTC. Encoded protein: CAISYRGQQETQYF.

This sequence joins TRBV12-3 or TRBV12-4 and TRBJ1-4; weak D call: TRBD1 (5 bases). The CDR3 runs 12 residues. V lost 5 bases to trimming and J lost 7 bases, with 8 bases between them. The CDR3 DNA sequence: TGTGCCAGCAGTGGGACTGGTGAAAAACTGTTTTTT. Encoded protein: CASSGTGEKLFF.

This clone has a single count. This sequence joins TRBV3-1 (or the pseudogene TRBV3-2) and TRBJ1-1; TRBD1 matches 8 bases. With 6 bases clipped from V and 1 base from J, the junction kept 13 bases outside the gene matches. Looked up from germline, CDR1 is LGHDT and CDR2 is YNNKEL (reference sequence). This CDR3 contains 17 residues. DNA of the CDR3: TGTGCCAGCAGTCTCCTTCAGGGGGCATTAAGGAACACTGAAGCTTTCTTT. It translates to CASSLLQGALRNTEAFF.

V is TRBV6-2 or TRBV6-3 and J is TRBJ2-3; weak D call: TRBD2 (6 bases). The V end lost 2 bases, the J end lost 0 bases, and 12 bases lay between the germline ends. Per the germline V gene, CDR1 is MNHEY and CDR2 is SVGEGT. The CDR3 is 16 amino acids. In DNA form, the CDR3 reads TGTGCCAGCAGTTACGTAGGTGCGGGAAGCACAGATACGCAGTATTTT. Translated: CASSYVGAGSTDTQYF.

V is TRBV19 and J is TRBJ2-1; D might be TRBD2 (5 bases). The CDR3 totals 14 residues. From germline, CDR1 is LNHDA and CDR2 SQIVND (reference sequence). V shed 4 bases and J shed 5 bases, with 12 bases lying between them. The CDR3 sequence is CASSTRGQNNEQFF. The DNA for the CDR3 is TGTGCCAGTAGTACGAGAGGGCAGAACAATGAGCAGTTCTTC.

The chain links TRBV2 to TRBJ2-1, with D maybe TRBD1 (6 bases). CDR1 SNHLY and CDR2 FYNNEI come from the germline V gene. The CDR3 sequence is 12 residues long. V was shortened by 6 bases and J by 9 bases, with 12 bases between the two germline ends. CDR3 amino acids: CASSATGTEQFF. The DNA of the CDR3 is TGTGCCAGCAGCGCAACAGGGACTGAGCAGTTCTTC. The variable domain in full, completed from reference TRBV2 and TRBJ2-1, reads EPEVTQTPSHQVTQMGQEVILRCVPISNHLYFYWYRQILGQKVEFLVSFYNNEISEKSEIFDDQFSVERPDGSNFTLKIRSTKLEDSAMYFCASSATGTEQFFGPGTRLTVL.

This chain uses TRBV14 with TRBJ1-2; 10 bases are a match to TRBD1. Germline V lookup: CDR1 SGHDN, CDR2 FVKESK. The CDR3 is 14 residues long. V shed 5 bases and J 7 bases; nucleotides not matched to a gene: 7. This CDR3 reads CASSAGQGSFGYTF. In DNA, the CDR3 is TGTGCCAGCAGCGCGGGACAGGGGTCATTTGGCTACACCTTC. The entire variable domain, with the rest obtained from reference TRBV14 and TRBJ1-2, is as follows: EAGVTQFPSHSVIEKGQTVTLRCDPISGHDNLYWYRRVMGKEIKFLLHFVKESKQDESGMPNNRFLAERTGGTYSTLKVQPAELEDSGVYFCASSAGQGSFGYTFGSGTRLTVV.

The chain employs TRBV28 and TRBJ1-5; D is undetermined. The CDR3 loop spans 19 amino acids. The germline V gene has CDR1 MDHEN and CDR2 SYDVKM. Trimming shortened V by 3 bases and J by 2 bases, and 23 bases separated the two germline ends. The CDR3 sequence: CASSLPPLEGWLGNQPQHF. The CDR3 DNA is TGTGCCAGCAGTTTGCCCCCTCTAGAAGGCTGGTTAGGCAATCAGCCCCAGCATTTT.

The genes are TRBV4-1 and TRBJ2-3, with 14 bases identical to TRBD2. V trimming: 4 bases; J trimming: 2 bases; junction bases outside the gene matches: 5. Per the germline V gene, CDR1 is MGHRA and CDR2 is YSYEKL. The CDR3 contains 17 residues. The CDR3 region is CASSLGLAGGTTDTQYF. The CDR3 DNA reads TGCGCCAGCAGCCTAGGACTAGCGGGAGGAACCACAGATACGCAGTATTTT.

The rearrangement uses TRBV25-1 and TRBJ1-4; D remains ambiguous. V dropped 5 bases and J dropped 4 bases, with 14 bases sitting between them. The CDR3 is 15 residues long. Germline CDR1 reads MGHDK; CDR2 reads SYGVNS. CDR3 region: CASSQPGDLNEKLFF. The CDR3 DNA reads TGTGCCAGCAGTCAACCGGGAGACCTTAATGAAAAACTGTTTTTT.

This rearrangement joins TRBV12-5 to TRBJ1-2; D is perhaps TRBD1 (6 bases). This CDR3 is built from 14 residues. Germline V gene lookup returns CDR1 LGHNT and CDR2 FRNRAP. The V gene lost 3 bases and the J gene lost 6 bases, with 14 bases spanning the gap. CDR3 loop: CASGFSQGINGYTF. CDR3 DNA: TGTGCTAGTGGTTTTTCACAGGGAATCAATGGCTACACCTTC.